This T cell receptor (beta chain) originates from a study of regulatory T cells in long-lasting Graves disease. The wider study: A definition of persistent Graves' disease required over 5 years of antithyroid drugs plus positive TSH receptor antibodies. Study-level results: Favored usage of TRBV28, TRBJ1-2 and TRBJ2-5 was recorded in persistent disease. Lower TCR diversity was seen in persistent Graves' patients than in newly diagnosed ones.

The time point was: persistent/refractory GD, antithyroid drugs over 5 years with positive TRAb. PBMCs were the source of the RNA used for TCR sequencing. The CDR3 consists of 10 residues. Germline CDR1 is MDHEN and CDR2 is SYDVKM. Trimming shortened V by 5 bases and J by 7 bases, and 5 bases separated the two germline ends. This clonotype was found many times. Its antigen is unknown. The authors built TCR beta libraries using iRepertoire HTBI primers and Arm-PCR of CDR3 regions. MiXCR, run by TCRdb on the multiplex PCR reads, gives a single entry per CDR3 protein. The repertoire holds a few hundred thousand distinct CDR3 sequences, with around 22% as singletons.

This clonotype was sampled from a female donor with Graves disease. The source was peripheral blood mononuclear cells (PBMCs), collected when the disease was refractory, from a patient treated with antithyroid drugs. This rearrangement joins TRBV28 to TRBJ1-2; the D is unclear. The CDR3 DNA reads as TGTGCCAGCAGTAGATTTGGCTACACCTTC. Its translation: CASSRFGYTF.